The T cell receptor beta chain under discussion was sequenced for a study of regulatory T cells in long-lasting Graves disease. The time point denotes: newly diagnosed GD, antithyroid drugs for less than 3 months. PBMC-derived RNA was used for the TCR library. This clonotype was counted many times. Through Arm-PCR of CDR3 regions and iRepertoire HTBI primers, TCR beta libraries were built. Under the authors' procedure: Gene usage covered about 62 TRBV and more than 13 TRBJ segments. TCRdb passed the multiplex PCR reads through MiXCR, listing each CDR3 protein once. TCRdb, not the authors, supplied the V and J calls. In the table there are 450,000 to 600,000 distinct CDR3 sequences, 15% to 20% of which are singletons. These data also featured in a second study, about T cells in Graves' hyperthyroidism and ophthalmopathy.

The specimen was peripheral blood mononuclear cells (PBMCs), collected at new diagnosis, from a patient treated with antithyroid drugs. This receptor was taken from a man in his forties with Graves disease.

The DNA of the CDR3 is TGTGCCAGCAGCCAAGAACTCAGGGACTATGGCTACACCTTC. It is translated as CASSQELRDYGYTF. The V and J genes are TRBV3-1 and TRBJ1-2; the D gene is possibly TRBD1 (5 bases). V was clipped by 0 bases and J by 3 bases, with 8 bases between them. CDR3 length: 14 residues. Germline V gene data show CDR1 as LGHDT and CDR2 as YNNKEL (reference sequence).